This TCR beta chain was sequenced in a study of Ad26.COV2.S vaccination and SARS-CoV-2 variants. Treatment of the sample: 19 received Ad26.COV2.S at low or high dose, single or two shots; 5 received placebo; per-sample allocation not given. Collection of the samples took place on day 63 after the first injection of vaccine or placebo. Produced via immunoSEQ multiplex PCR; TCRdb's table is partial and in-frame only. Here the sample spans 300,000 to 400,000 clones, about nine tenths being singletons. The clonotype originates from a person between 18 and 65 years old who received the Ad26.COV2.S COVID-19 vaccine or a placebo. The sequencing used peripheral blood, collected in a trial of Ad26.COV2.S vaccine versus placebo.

The CDR3 here is CASSYGQGDTGELFF. The CDR3 DNA reads as TGTGCCAGCAGTTACGGACAGGGTGACACCGGGGAGCTGTTTTTT. This rearrangement joins TRBV6-2 or TRBV6-3 to TRBJ2-2; 8 bases are a match to TRBD1. The CDR3 contains 15 residues. V lost 2 bases, J lost 3 bases, and 2 bases stayed unmatched. Germline V CDR1 and CDR2: MNHEY, SVGEGT.